The sample holds a few counts of the clone carrying this T cell receptor beta chain. The CDR3 covers 16 residues. The V and J ends lost 5 bases and 0 bases respectively, with 17 bases between them. Looked up from germline, CDR1 is SEHNR and CDR2 is FQNEAQ (reference sequence). This sample is drawn from a study of blood T cell repertoires in COVID-19. Overall study: Some COVID-19 samples were acute and others convalescent; all came from the United States, Italy and Spain.

Study processing details: How many nucleated cells were present was estimated from reference gene primer amplification. TCRdb's table, derived via immunoSEQ multiplex PCR, lists solely in-frame clones and lacks some. V, J and clone size derive from that table, while D and trimming were established from the DNA sequence. The sample yields around 97,000 clones, nearly 85% seen once. The receptor's source is a human donor in a cohort sampled during active or convalescent COVID-19. Material for sequencing was peripheral blood. The chain joins TRBV7-9 to TRBJ2-7; D perhaps matches TRBD1 (6 bases). The CDR3 region has the DNA TGTGCCAGCAGCCCACCGACAGGAGAAAGCTCCTACGAGCAGTACTTC. Translating it yields CASSPPTGESSYEQYF.